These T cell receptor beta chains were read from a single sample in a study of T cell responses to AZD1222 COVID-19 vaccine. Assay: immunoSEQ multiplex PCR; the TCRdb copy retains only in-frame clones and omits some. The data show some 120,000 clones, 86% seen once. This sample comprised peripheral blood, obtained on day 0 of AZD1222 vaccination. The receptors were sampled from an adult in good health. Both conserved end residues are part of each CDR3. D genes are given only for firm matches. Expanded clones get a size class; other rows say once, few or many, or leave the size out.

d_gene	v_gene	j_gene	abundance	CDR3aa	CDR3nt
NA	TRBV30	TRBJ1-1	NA	CAWRKGGTEAFF	TGTGCCTGGAGAAAGGGAGGGACTGAAGCTTTCTTT
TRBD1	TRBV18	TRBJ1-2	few	CASSPSTGNNYGYTF	TGTGCCAGCTCCCCTTCGACAGGGAATAACTATGGCTACACCTTC
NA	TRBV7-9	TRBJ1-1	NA	CASSLGGWGTEAFF	TGTGCCAGCAGCTTAGGGGGATGGGGGACTGAAGCTTTCTTT
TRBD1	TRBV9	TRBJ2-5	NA	CASSVGASRGETQYF	TGTGCCAGCAGCGTAGGTGCTAGCAGGGGGGAGACCCAGTACTTC
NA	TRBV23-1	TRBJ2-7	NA	CASRWSVSSYEQYF	TGCGCCAGCCGTTGGTCGGTGAGCTCCTACGAGCAGTACTTC
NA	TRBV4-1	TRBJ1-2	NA	CASSQDRSKNYGYTF	TGCGCCAGCAGCCAAGATCGCAGCAAGAACTATGGCTACACCTTC
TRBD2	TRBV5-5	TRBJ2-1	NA	CASSLVAAGGSYNEQFF	TGTGCCAGCAGCTTGGTGGCAGCGGGAGGGTCCTACAATGAGCAGTTCTTC
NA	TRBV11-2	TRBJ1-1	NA	CASSLEGTTMNTEAFF	TGTGCCAGCAGCTTAGAGGGTACAACCATGAACACTGAAGCTTTCTTT
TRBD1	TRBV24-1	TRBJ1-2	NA	CATSPKGQGVRGYTF	TGTGCCACCAGCCCAAAGGGACAGGGGGTGCGGGGCTACACCTTC
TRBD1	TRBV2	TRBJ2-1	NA	CASKQGSSYNEQFF	TGTGCCAGCAAACAGGGGAGCTCCTACAATGAGCAGTTCTTC
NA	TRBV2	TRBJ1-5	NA	CASSERGAGEPQHF	TGTGCCAGCAGTGAGAGGGGGGCGGGGGAGCCCCAGCATTTT
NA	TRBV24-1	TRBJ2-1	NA	CATSDYGGSYNEQFF	TGTGCCACCAGTGATTATGGCGGCTCCTACAATGAGCAGTTCTTC
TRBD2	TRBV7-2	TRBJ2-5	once	CASSLGSSGGQETQYF	TGTGCCAGCAGCTTAGGTTCTAGCGGGGGGCAAGAGACCCAGTACTTC
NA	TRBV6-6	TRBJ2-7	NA	CASSYTLQVRPYEQYF	TGTGCCAGCAGTTACACCCTTCAGGTTCGTCCCTACGAGCAGTACTTC
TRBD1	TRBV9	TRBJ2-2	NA	CASSPRQGGGTGELFF	TGTGCCAGCAGCCCCAGACAGGGGGGGGGCACCGGGGAGCTGTTTTTT
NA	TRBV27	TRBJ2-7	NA	CASSPRFGYEQYF	TGTGCCAGCAGTCCTCGTTTTGGCTACGAGCAGTACTTC
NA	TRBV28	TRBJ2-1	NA	CASSSLAYSYNEQFF	TGTGCCAGCAGTTCACTAGCCTACTCCTACAATGAGCAGTTCTTC
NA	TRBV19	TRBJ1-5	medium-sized	CASSPWQHQPQHF	TGTGCCAGTAGTCCCTGGCAGCATCAGCCCCAGCATTTT
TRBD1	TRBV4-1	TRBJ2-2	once	CASSQDPGQGAGELFF	TGCGCCAGCAGCCAAGATCCCGGACAGGGGGCCGGGGAGCTGTTTTTT
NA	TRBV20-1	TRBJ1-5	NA	CSASGGGQPQHF	TGCAGTGCTAGTGGGGGCGGTCAGCCCCAGCATTTT
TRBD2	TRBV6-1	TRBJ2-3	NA	CASSEAGGGVDTQYF	TGTGCCAGCAGTGAAGCGGGCGGGGGGGTCGATACGCAGTATTTT
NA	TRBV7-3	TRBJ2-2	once	CASSLSPGSTGELFF	TGTGCCAGCAGCCTAAGCCCGGGGTCAACCGGGGAGCTGTTTTTT
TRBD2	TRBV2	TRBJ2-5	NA	CASRDSGGLRETQYF	TGTGCCAGCAGAGATAGCGGGGGCCTCCGGGAGACCCAGTACTTC
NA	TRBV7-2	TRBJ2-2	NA	CASSLAFMGRNTGELFF	TGTGCCAGCAGCTTAGCTTTCATGGGCAGAAACACCGGGGAGCTGTTTTTT
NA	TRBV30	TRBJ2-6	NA	CAWSVAGANVLTF	TGTGCCTGGAGTGTAGCCGGGGCCAACGTCCTGACTTTC
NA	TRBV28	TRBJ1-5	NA	CASRPEGGGQPQHF	TGTGCCAGCAGACCCGAAGGAGGTGGTCAGCCCCAGCATTTT
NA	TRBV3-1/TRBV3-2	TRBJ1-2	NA	CASSQDSTGAHGYTF	TGTGCCAGCAGCCAAGATTCCACGGGGGCTCATGGCTACACCTTC
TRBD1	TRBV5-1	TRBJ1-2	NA	CASSSGTGEFNYGYTF	TGCGCCAGCAGCTCCGGGACAGGGGAATTTAACTATGGCTACACCTTC
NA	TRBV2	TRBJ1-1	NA	CASSELAGRRAEAFF	TGTGCCAGCAGTGAGCTGGCAGGGCGGAGGGCCGAAGCTTTCTTT
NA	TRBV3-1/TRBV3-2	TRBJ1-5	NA	CASSQGRWGNQPQHF	TGTGCCAGCAGCCAGGGCAGGTGGGGCAATCAGCCCCAGCATTTT
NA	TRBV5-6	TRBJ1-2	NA	CASSRGRAYGYTF	TGTGCCAGCAGCCGGGGAAGGGCCTATGGCTACACCTTC
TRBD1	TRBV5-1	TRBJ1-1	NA	CASSLRARGQGSTEAFF	TGCGCCAGCAGCTTGCGGGCGCGCGGACAGGGGTCCACTGAAGCTTTCTTT
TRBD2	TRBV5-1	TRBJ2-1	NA	CASSLVRTSGSRGGNEQFF	TGCGCCAGCAGCTTGGTGAGGACTAGCGGGAGTCGGGGTGGCAATGAGCAGTTCTTC
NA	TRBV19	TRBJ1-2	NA	CASSPQGLYGYTF	TGTGCCAGTAGCCCCCAGGGGCTCTATGGCTACACCTTC
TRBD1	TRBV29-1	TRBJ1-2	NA	CSVGQGDYGYTF	TGCAGCGTCGGACAGGGTGACTATGGCTACACCTTC
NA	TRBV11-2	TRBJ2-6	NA	CASSLDWSLGANVLTF	TGTGCCAGCAGCTTGGACTGGTCTCTGGGGGCCAACGTCCTGACTTTC
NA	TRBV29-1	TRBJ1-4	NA	CSIRTEEKLFF	TGCAGCATCAGGACGGAGGAAAAACTGTTTTTT
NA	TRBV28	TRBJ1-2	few	CASSSSTDNYGYTF	TGTGCCAGCAGTTCCTCGACAGATAACTATGGCTACACCTTC
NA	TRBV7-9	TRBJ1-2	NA	CASSLVQGDGYTF	TGTGCCAGCAGCTTAGTACAGGGCGATGGCTACACCTTC
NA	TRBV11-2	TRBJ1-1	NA	CASSLVGVTEAFF	TGTGCCAGCAGCTTAGTTGGGGTCACTGAAGCTTTCTTT
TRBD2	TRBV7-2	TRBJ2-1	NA	CASRGTSVNEQFF	TGTGCCAGCAGGGGGACTAGCGTGAATGAGCAGTTCTTC
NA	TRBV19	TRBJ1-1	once	CASSLRLTGTEAFF	TGTGCCAGTAGTCTCAGACTGACAGGCACTGAAGCTTTCTTT
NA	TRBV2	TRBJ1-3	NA	CASSEMSVPGNTIYF	TGTGCCAGCAGTGAAATGAGTGTCCCTGGAAACACCATATATTTT
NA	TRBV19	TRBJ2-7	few	CASSIGRTVGRYEQYF	TGTGCCAGTAGTATAGGGCGGACAGTTGGACGCTACGAGCAGTACTTC
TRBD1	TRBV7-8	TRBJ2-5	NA	CASSLLRQGASETQYF	TGTGCCAGCAGCTTACTTAGGCAGGGGGCGAGTGAGACCCAGTACTTC
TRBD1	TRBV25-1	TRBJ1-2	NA	CASSDEGQGAFFYGYTF	TGTGCCAGCAGTGATGAAGGACAGGGGGCCTTTTTCTATGGCTACACCTTC
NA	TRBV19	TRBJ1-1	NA	CASRLENTEAFF	TGTGCCAGTAGACTAGAGAACACTGAAGCTTTCTTT
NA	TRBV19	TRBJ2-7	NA	CASSIRAGWTGEQYF	TGTGCCAGTAGTATAAGGGCAGGTTGGACGGGTGAGCAGTACTTC
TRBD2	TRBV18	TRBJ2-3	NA	CASSPYRGDGDTQYF	TGTGCCAGCTCACCTTACCGGGGGGATGGAGATACGCAGTATTTT
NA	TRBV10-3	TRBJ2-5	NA	CAISEDNQETQYF	TGTGCCATCAGTGAGGACAACCAAGAGACCCAGTACTTC
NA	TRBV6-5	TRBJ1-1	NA	CASGQVLGTEAFF	TGTGCCAGCGGCCAAGTTCTTGGCACTGAAGCTTTCTTT
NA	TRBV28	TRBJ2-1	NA	CASSLWPSYNEQFF	TGTGCCAGCAGTTTATGGCCGTCCTACAATGAGCAGTTCTTC
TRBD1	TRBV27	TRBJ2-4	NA	CASSHQTGVNIQYF	TGTGCCAGCAGTCACCAGACAGGGGTGAACATTCAGTACTTC
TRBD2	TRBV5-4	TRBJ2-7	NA	CASSAGLAGLVYEQYF	TGTGCCAGCAGCGCGGGACTAGCGGGATTGGTCTACGAGCAGTACTTC
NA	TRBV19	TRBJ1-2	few	CAQLRGGYGYTF	TGTGCTCAACTCCGGGGCGGCTATGGCTACACCTTC
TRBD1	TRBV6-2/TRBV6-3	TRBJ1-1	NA	CASSFNRGTSEAFF	TGTGCCAGCAGTTTTAACAGGGGTACCTCTGAAGCTTTCTTT
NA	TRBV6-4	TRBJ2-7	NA	CASSDSKENPRALSYEQYF	TGTGCCAGCAGTGACTCGAAGGAAAACCCCCGGGCGTTATCCTACGAGCAGTACTTC
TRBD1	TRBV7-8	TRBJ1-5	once	CASSRDRDQPQHF	TGTGCCAGCAGCCGCGACAGGGATCAGCCCCAGCATTTT
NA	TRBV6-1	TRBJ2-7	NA	CASSEPGRSRGDEQYF	TGTGCCAGCAGTGAACCCGGCAGGTCCCGGGGCGACGAGCAGTACTTC
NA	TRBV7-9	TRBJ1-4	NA	CATERRQNEKLFF	TGTGCCACCGAGCGAAGACAGAATGAAAAACTGTTTTTT